The 10 T cell receptor beta chains below come from one sample, sequenced in a study of cytomegalovirus exposure and HLA in healthy donors. The PCR used 60 Vbeta and 13 Jbeta primers. Repertoires were generated with immunoSEQ multiplex PCR, while TCRdb's copy carries only in-frame clones and drops some. The top ten hold about 2% of the sample, which has 110,000 or so clones, 74% seen once. Sequenced input: PBMCs. Source of these receptors: a human donor in good health.

The chain employs TRBV5-1 and TRBJ2-7; TRBD2 is a possible D gene (7 bases). This CDR3 is 15 amino acids long. Trimming pared 5 bases from V and 3 bases from J, leaving 18 bases between. Germline CDR1 is SGHRS and CDR2 is YFSETQ. The CDR3 reads CASRVSTGGLYEQYF. DNA for the CDR3: TGCGCCAGCAGAGTTTCCACGGGGGGCCTCTACGAGCAGTACTTC. The full variable domain, in which reference TRBV5-1 and TRBJ2-7 provide the parts outside the CDR3, is KAGVTQTPRYLIKTRGQQVTLSCSPISGHRSVSWYQQTPGQGLQFLFEYFSETQRNKGNFPGRFSGRQFSNSRSEMNVSTLELGDSALYLCASRVSTGGLYEQYFGPGTRLTVT.

V usage is TRBV27 and J usage is TRBJ1-2, with D hard to call. Per the germline V gene, CDR1 is MNHEY and CDR2 is SMNVEV (reference sequence). There are 13 residues in the CDR3. The ends were cut back, 4 bases at V and 6 bases at J, with 12 bases in the middle. CDR3 DNA sequence: TGTGCCAGCAGTTCGACGGACTTCCATGGCTACACCTTC. Protein sequence: CASSSTDFHGYTF.

This chain uses TRBV4-3 with TRBJ1-2; perhaps TRBD1 as D (6 bases). CDR1 and CDR2 (germline): LGHNA, YSLEER. Trimming left V 1 base short and J 0 bases short, with 9 bases between. The length of the CDR3 is 15 residues. DNA for the CDR3: TGCGCCAGCAGCCAAGGTTGGGGGCCTAACTATGGCTACACCTTC. Translated: CASSQGWGPNYGYTF.

V and J are TRBV29-1 and TRBJ2-7, with 8 bases aligning to TRBD1. The CDR3 is made up of 15 amino acids. V shed 7 bases, J shed 2 bases, and the junction held 13 bases outside the gene matches. The V gene's germline CDR1 is SQVTM and CDR2 ANQGSEA. The CDR3, as DNA: TGCAGCGCTATATTTGGGACAGGCGGAACCTACGAGCAGTACTTC. Translated, it gives CSAIFGTGGTYEQYF.

V is TRBV6-5 and J is TRBJ1-5; 9 bases line up with TRBD1. The J segment lost 6 bases and the V segment lost 6 bases, leaving 6 bases of the junction unmatched. The CDR3 length is 14 residues. Germline V gene sequence: CDR1 MNHEY, CDR2 SVGAGI. CDR3: CASRTDRGGQPQHF. For the CDR3, the DNA is TGTGCCAGCAGGACGGACAGGGGTGGTCAGCCCCAGCATTTT.

This rearrangement joins TRBV7-2 to TRBJ2-7; D ambiguous. Trimming stripped 5 bases from V and 6 bases from J, with 17 bases between. There are 14 residues in the CDR3. Germline CDR1 and CDR2: SGHTA and FQGNSA. CDR3 DNA: TGTGCCAGCAGCCCCACGCAGAGGTCTGGCGAGCAGTACTTC. Translation gives CASSPTQRSGEQYF.

In its sample, this clone was seen once. The chain uses TRBV6-5 and TRBJ2-7, with TRBD2 matching over 14 bases. CDR1 MNHEY and CDR2 SVGAGI come from the germline V gene. V shed 5 bases and J 7 bases; nucleotides not matched to a gene: 7. The CDR3 is made up of 15 amino acids. CDR3 loop: CASSPGLAGAGEQYF. CDR3 nucleotides: TGTGCCAGCAGTCCGGGACTAGCGGGAGCGGGGGAGCAGTACTTC.

The CDR3 spells CSVLTGRSGNTIYF. Here the CDR3 DNA reads TGCAGCGTCCTCACAGGGCGCTCTGGAAACACCATATATTTT. The chain employs TRBV29-1 and TRBJ1-3, with TRBD1 as a possible D gene (6 bases). Germline V gene data show CDR1 as SQVTM and CDR2 as ANQGSEA. The CDR3 consists of 14 residues. With 6 bases removed from V and 0 bases from J, the gap between germline ends came to 12 bases.

This chain joins TRBV20-1 and TRBJ2-3; D is undetermined. The germline V gene has CDR1 DFQATT and CDR2 SNEGSKA (reference sequence). The CDR3 has 11 amino acids. The ends were cut back, 1 base at V and 6 bases at J, with 5 bases in the middle. The DNA of the CDR3 is TGCAGTGCTAGAGTTCGGGATACGCAGTATTTT. Its protein is CSARVRDTQYF.

J is TRBJ2-7 and V is TRBV29-1; 7 nucleotides match TRBD2. CDR1 is SQVTM and CDR2 is ANQGSEA in the germline V gene. The V and J ends lost 3 bases and 5 bases, in that order; junction bases with no gene match: 7. The CDR3 spans 13 residues. The DNA of the CDR3 is TGCAGCGTTGAGATCGCGGGAGTCCACGAGCAGTACTTC. It encodes CSVEIAGVHEQYF.